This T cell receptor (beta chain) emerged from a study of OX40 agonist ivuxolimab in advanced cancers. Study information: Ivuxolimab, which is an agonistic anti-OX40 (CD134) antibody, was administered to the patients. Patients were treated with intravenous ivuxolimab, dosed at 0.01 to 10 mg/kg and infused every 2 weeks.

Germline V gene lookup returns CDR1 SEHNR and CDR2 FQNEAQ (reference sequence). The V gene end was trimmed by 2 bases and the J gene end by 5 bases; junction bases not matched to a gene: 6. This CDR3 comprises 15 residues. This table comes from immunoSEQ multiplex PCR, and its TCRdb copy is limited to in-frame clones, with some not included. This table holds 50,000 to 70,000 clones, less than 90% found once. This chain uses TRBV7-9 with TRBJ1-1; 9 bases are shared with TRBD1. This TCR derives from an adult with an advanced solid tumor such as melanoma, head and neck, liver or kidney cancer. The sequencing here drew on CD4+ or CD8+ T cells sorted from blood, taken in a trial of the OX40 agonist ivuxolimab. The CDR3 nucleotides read TGTGCCAGCAGCTTAACCGGGACAGGGAGGACTGAAGCTTTCTTT. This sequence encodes CASSLTGTGRTEAFF.